The sequence of this T cell receptor (beta chain) was determined in a study of regulatory T cells in long-lasting Graves disease. Study information: Over-5-year antithyroid drug use with positive TSH receptor antibodies defined persistent Graves' disease in the study. Study observations and caveats: Among the persistent patients, 2,741 public clonotypes were shared, more than the 950 to 1,000 shared among new patients.

The CDR3 extends over 17 amino acids. Trimming took off 0 bases at V and 0 bases at J, with 15 bases between the two ends. Germline V lookup: CDR1 DFQATT, CDR2 SNEGSKA (reference sequence). For TCR beta, libraries came from iRepertoire HTBI primers and Arm-PCR of CDR3 regions. TCRdb passed the multiplex PCR reads through MiXCR, listing each CDR3 protein once. This repertoire shows roughly 400,000 distinct CDR3 sequences, over 20% found once; its top ten account for roughly an eighth. With respect to this clonotype: The antigen is not known.

Time point: persistent/refractory GD, antithyroid drugs over 5 years with positive TRAb. Scientists built the TCR library using RNA that was extracted from PBMCs. In each case, Graves' disease was diagnosed per American Thyroid Association guidelines. The peripheral blood volume drawn was approximately 9.5 milliliters, and it was collected into EDTA tubes. The receptor's source is a female donor with Graves disease. The material was peripheral blood mononuclear cells (PBMCs), obtained when the disease was refractory, from a patient treated with antithyroid drugs. This sequence joins TRBV20-1 and TRBJ1-5; D not certain. In DNA, the CDR3 is TGCAGTGCTAGAGATCCCGGATCCGAGGATAGCAATCAGCCCCAGCATTTT. It translates to CSARDPGSEDSNQPQHF.